One TCR beta chain is described in this entry. As yet, its antigen is unknown. The immunoSEQ assay was v3. Each library reached roughly 2 million read pairs, or about 5-6 million at deep level. The assay was immunoSEQ multiplex PCR, and TCRdb's table has in-frame clones only and misses some. The table has approximately 53,000 clones, around three quarters seen once. Germline V CDR1 and CDR2: SGHTA, FQGTGA. J was trimmed by 2 bases and V by 9 bases; bases with no gene match: 14. CDR3 length: 16 amino acids. This specimen belongs to a study of TIL therapy for anti-PD-1-resistant metastatic lung cancer. Overall study context: Patients then received nivolumab; progressors got lymphodepletion, TIL and IL-2. Overall study findings and caveats: Patients were highly selected, enriched for treatment-naive, never-smoker and oncogene-addicted cases.

The time point here: pre-treatment sample, taken before nivolumab and TIL therapy. The starting material was blood, obtained at baseline. V gene TRBV7-3 combines with J gene TRBJ2-3; TRBD2 matches 7 bases. The sequence derives from a woman aged 30 to 85 with non-small cell lung cancer. CDR3 DNA sequence: TGTGCCAGGAGGACGCCCGGGACTAACTCCACAGATACGCAGTATTTT. This gives the protein CARRTPGTNSTDTQYF.